These T cell receptor beta chains were read from a single sample in a study of cytomegalovirus exposure and HLA in healthy donors. Some clones are missing from TCRdb's copy, which holds only in-frame ones; the method was immunoSEQ multiplex PCR. The sample has more than 250,000 clones, about nine tenths seen once; the top ten hold under 0.85%. The sequenced sample consisted of PBMCs. The receptors shown here come from a young woman in good health and CMV-seronegative. The CDR3 runs from the conserved cysteine through the conserved F or W. The D gene is left open where the match is weak. The size field is filled for only some rows; it gives once, few, many or a size class.

D	V	J	size	DNA	CDR3
-	TRBV27	TRBJ1-4	-	TGTGCCAGCAGTTTAGAGGGGGATGAAAAACTGTTTTTT	CASSLEGDEKLFF
TRBD2	TRBV5-1	TRBJ2-7	few	TGCGCCAGCAGCTTGGGGACTAGCGGGAGCTACGAGCAGTACTTC	CASSLGTSGSYEQYF
-	TRBV6-5	TRBJ1-1	once	TGTGCCAGCAGTTACCGTTCTGAAGCTTTCTTT	CASSYRSEAFF
-	TRBV27	TRBJ1-5	-	TGTGCCAGCAGTTCCGGGTTCGGGGGGTATAGCAATCAGCCCCAGCATTTT	CASSSGFGGYSNQPQHF
TRBD2	TRBV7-2	TRBJ2-4	-	TGTGCCAGCAGCTTACAGGGAGGGGACATTCAGTACTTC	CASSLQGGDIQYF
TRBD1	TRBV5-8	TRBJ2-7	-	TGTGCCAGCAGCTTAGGACAGGGAGGCTCCTACGAGCAGTACTTC	CASSLGQGGSYEQYF
TRBD2	TRBV28	TRBJ2-7	-	TGTGCCAGCAGCTCCGAGGTAGCGGGGAAAACCTACGAGCAGTACTTC	CASSSEVAGKTYEQYF
-	TRBV6-5	TRBJ1-2	-	TGTGCCAGCAGGCCATCCCCAGGCTTTTATGGCTACACCTTC	CASRPSPGFYGYTF
-	TRBV4-3	TRBJ2-1	-	TGCGCCAGCAGCCAAGATGGGCTGGTCTACAATGAGCAGTTCTTC	CASSQDGLVYNEQFF
-	TRBV18	TRBJ2-2	once	TGTGCCAGCTCACCAGGGACGGGGGGCCTCACCGGGGAGCTGTTTTTT	CASSPGTGGLTGELFF
TRBD2	TRBV15	TRBJ2-2	-	TGTGCCACCAGCTTGAGACTAGCGGGAGGTGTGGTCGACACCGGGGAGCTGTTTTTT	CATSLRLAGGVVDTGELFF
-	TRBV28	TRBJ2-3	-	TGTGCCGGCGGGGAGATTAACACAGATACGCAGTATTTT	CAGGEINTDTQYF
-	TRBV6-6	TRBJ1-5	once	TGTGCCAGCAGCGGTTTATCGGGCAATCAGCCCCAGCATTTT	CASSGLSGNQPQHF
-	TRBV5-1	TRBJ2-7	few	TGCGCCAGCAGACAGGTGAGCTCCTACGAGCAGTACTTC	CASRQVSSYEQYF
TRBD2	TRBV10-3	TRBJ2-7	-	TGTGCCATCAGTGAGGACTGGCGGGAGAAGATCCACGAGCAGTACTTC	CAISEDWREKIHEQYF
TRBD2	TRBV9	TRBJ2-2	-	TGTGCCAGCAGTGGCAATAGCGTCCGTAGGCGGGAGAGCACCGGGGAGCTGTTTTTT	CASSGNSVRRRESTGELFF
TRBD2	TRBV4-2	TRBJ2-1	-	TGTGCCAGCAGCCTCCGGACTAGCGGGTACAATGAGCAGTTCTTC	CASSLRTSGYNEQFF
TRBD2	TRBV5-1	TRBJ2-7	-	TGCGCCAGCAGCTTGGGAACTAGCGGGGTGTACGAGCAGTACTTC	CASSLGTSGVYEQYF
TRBD1	TRBV27	TRBJ2-7	-	TGTGCCAGCAGTTTTTCCGGGACAGGTCCAACCTACGAGCAGTACTTC	CASSFSGTGPTYEQYF
-	TRBV4-3	TRBJ1-5	-	TGCGCCAGCAGCCAAAGTCGTACAGTGAATAGCAATCAGCCCCAGCATTTT	CASSQSRTVNSNQPQHF
-	TRBV6-1	TRBJ2-3	-	TGTGCCAGCAGTGAAGACAGCTACACAGATACGCAGTATTTT	CASSEDSYTDTQYF
TRBD1	TRBV2	TRBJ2-4	many	TGTGCCAGCAGCTCCGGGACAGGGATGTACATTCAGTACTTC	CASSSGTGMYIQYF
TRBD1	TRBV2	TRBJ2-1	-	TGTGCCAGCAGGGGGACAGGGAAGAATGAGCAGTTCTTC	CASRGTGKNEQFF
-	TRBV2	TRBJ1-1	-	TGTGCCAGCAGTGAGAAGGGCCCGGGGATGAACACTGAAGCTTTCTTT	CASSEKGPGMNTEAFF
TRBD1	TRBV7-9	TRBJ1-5	-	TGTGCCAGCAGCTCCGGACAGGACTATAGCAATCAGCCCCAGCATTTT	CASSSGQDYSNQPQHF
TRBD2	TRBV30	TRBJ2-2	-	TGTGCCTGGAGTGTACGGCTAGCGGGAAGCACCGGGGAGCTGTTTTTT	CAWSVRLAGSTGELFF
TRBD2	TRBV7-2	TRBJ2-7	-	TGTGCCAGCAGCTTACGTGCGGGAGAAACCTACGAGCAGTACTTC	CASSLRAGETYEQYF
TRBD2	TRBV28	TRBJ2-1	-	TGTGCCAGCAGTTTCGGCGGGAGGGATGAGCAGTTCTTC	CASSFGGRDEQFF
-	TRBV6-5	TRBJ1-1	-	TGTGCCAGCAGTCCGTTCGGGGTCACTGAAGCTTTCTTT	CASSPFGVTEAFF
TRBD1	TRBV28	TRBJ1-2	-	TGTGCCAGCAGTTCGGGACAGTCCTATGGCTACACCTTC	CASSSGQSYGYTF
-	TRBV6-1	TRBJ1-5	-	TGTGCCAGCAGTGGATCTGGGGCAGGGAATCAGCCCCAGCATTTT	CASSGSGAGNQPQHF
-	TRBV5-1	TRBJ2-6	-	TGCGCCAGCAGCCTAGAAAGCAACGTCCTGACTTTC	CASSLESNVLTF
-	TRBV2	TRBJ2-7	-	TGTGCCACCCGCGAGGGTCCGGGGGAGCAGTACTTC	CATREGPGEQYF
TRBD2	TRBV28	TRBJ2-2	-	TGTGCCAGCACCCGAACCGGGACTACGTCCGTCGGGGAGCTGTTTTTT	CASTRTGTTSVGELFF
TRBD1	TRBV4-2	TRBJ2-7	-	TGTGCCAGCAGGACCGGACAGGGGGCGGACGAGCAGTACTTC	CASRTGQGADEQYF
TRBD2	TRBV6-5	TRBJ2-7	-	TGTGCCAGCAGGTGGACTAGCGGGAGCTACGAGCAGTACTTC	CASRWTSGSYEQYF
-	TRBV7-2	TRBJ2-7	-	TGTGCCAGCAGCCCCACGGCGGGACGTTACGAGCAGTACTTC	CASSPTAGRYEQYF
TRBD1	TRBV29-1	TRBJ2-7	-	TGCAGCGCCGCCAGGGACAGGGCCTACGAGCAGTACTTC	CSAARDRAYEQYF
TRBD1	TRBV6-1	TRBJ2-7	-	TGTGCCAGCAGTGGGGGTCTAGTCCGGGACAGATACGAGCAGTACTTC	CASSGGLVRDRYEQYF
TRBD2	TRBV5-4	TRBJ2-1	-	TGTGCCAGCAGCTTGGGACTAGCGGCGGGCAATGAGCAGTTCTTC	CASSLGLAAGNEQFF